A selection of T cell receptor beta chains follows, all from one sample in a study of response to subunit inactivated influenza vaccine. In TCRdb, the RT-PCR reads were re-called with MiXCR into one record per CDR3 protein. The table includes 600,000 to 850,000 distinct CDR3 sequences, about 15% detected once. The sequencing here drew on PBMCs from blood, taken less than 15 days before vaccination. The source is a man over 45 who received an inactivated influenza vaccine. Both conserved end residues are part of each CDR3.

J: TRBJ2-7
V: TRBV20-1
CDR3: CSASMVGAYEQYF

J: TRBJ2-5
V: TRBV27
CDR3: CASSFASGGETQYF

J: TRBJ1-1
V: TRBV4-3
CDR3: CASSQDSTMNTEAFF

J: TRBJ2-1
V: TRBV4-2
CDR3: CASSHNLGLSNNEQFF

J: TRBJ2-7
V: TRBV7-9
CDR3: CASSVRTGYEQYF

J: TRBJ2-1
V: TRBV9
CDR3: CASSVGQGPYNEQFF

J: TRBJ2-3
V: TRBV2
CDR3: CATSPGIFTDDTQYF

J: TRBJ2-5
V: TRBV30
CDR3: CAWSVTGRETQYF

J: TRBJ2-7
V: TRBV27
CDR3: CASSYWPGGAYEQYF

J: TRBJ2-1
V: TRBV12-3/TRBV12-4
CDR3: CASSLAGRLSSYNEQFF

J: TRBJ2-1
V: TRBV3-1
CDR3: CASSQAGTSSGNEQFF

J: TRBJ1-4
V: TRBV20-1
CDR3: CSATDRVVGKLFF

J: TRBJ2-3
V: TRBV9
CDR3: CASSVTPGQGINTQYF

J: TRBJ2-1
V: TRBV7-2
CDR3: CASSPSALEVGLFF

J: TRBJ2-7
V: TRBV20-1
CDR3: CSATFHGGRSEQYF

J: TRBJ2-5
V: TRBV14
CDR3: CASSPSLGLHF

J: TRBJ1-1
V: TRBV5-5
CDR3: CASSFLLGATTEAFF

J: TRBJ2-7
V: TRBV18
CDR3: CASSGGELSSYEQYF

J: TRBJ2-1
V: TRBV9
CDR3: CASSGRTGKNEQFF

J: TRBJ2-1
V: TRBV12-3/TRBV12-4
CDR3: CASSLLHRTGYYNEQFF

J: TRBJ2-6
V: TRBV28
CDR3: CASSPTGGTGANVLTF

J: TRBJ2-5
V: TRBV6-2/TRBV6-3
CDR3: CASSQQVETQYF

J: TRBJ2-2
V: TRBV3-1
CDR3: CASSRTTTNTGELFF

J: TRBJ2-2
V: TRBV25-1
CDR3: CASSETNTGELFF

J: TRBJ2-1
V: TRBV19
CDR3: CASSTSGIYEQFF

J: TRBJ1-2
V: TRBV12-3/TRBV12-4
CDR3: CASTRGTGVFGGYTF

J: TRBJ1-1
V: TRBV4-2
CDR3: CASSQATVNTEAFF

J: TRBJ1-5
V: TRBV28
CDR3: CASPPPGQGSQPQHF

J: TRBJ2-5
V: TRBV15
CDR3: CATSREISETQYF

J: TRBJ2-7
V: TRBV12-3/TRBV12-4
CDR3: CASSFSARDHEQYF

J: TRBJ2-3
V: TRBV19
CDR3: CATQDRDTQYF

J: TRBJ2-7
V: TRBV20-1
CDR3: CSAKRLAGGTYEQYF

J: TRBJ2-2
V: TRBV13
CDR3: CASSLGGLARNTGELFF

J: TRBJ2-5
V: TRBV11-2
CDR3: CASSLEFLAGGPGTQYF

J: TRBJ1-5
V: TRBV20-1
CDR3: CSASWDLGNQPQHF

J: TRBJ2-1
V: TRBV7-3
CDR3: CASSLNAGHYNEQFF

J: TRBJ2-7
V: TRBV14
CDR3: CASSTAGLAGGEQYF

J: TRBJ2-2
V: TRBV27
CDR3: CASSLYTSGRALGTGELFF

J: TRBJ2-1
V: TRBV7-9
CDR3: CARSLGAVPRGNEQFF

J: TRBJ2-2
V: TRBV7-9
CDR3: CASSSTTGWTGELFF

J: TRBJ2-7
V: TRBV12-3/TRBV12-4
CDR3: CASSLKIYEQYF

J: TRBJ1-2
V: TRBV10-3
CDR3: CAISESRNYGYTF

J: TRBJ1-2
V: TRBV12-3/TRBV12-4
CDR3: CASSMTGFGYTF

J: TRBJ1-2
V: TRBV9
CDR3: CASSASGGYTF

J: TRBJ2-7
V: TRBV7-2
CDR3: CASSLWDSGFYEQYF

J: TRBJ1-5
V: TRBV3-1
CDR3: CASSHTDQPQHF

J: TRBJ1-1
V: TRBV2
CDR3: CASRGTPGGEAFF

J: TRBJ2-2
V: TRBV7-9
CDR3: CASSSPGLTNTGELFF